This TCR beta chain derives from a study of blood T cell repertoires in COVID-19. Study-level background: Acute and convalescent COVID-19 samples came from the United States, Italy and Spain. Sources were T cells, B-cell-depleted T cells, or PBMCs; the material itself was cDNA or gDNA.

The method was immunoSEQ multiplex PCR; TCRdb's version includes in-frame clones alone and lacks a portion of them. The data contain about 180,000 clones, 75% to 90% of them singletons. Seattle participants joined during active infection and were tracked over time. CDR3 size: 16 residues. Trimming pared 2 bases from V and 4 bases from J, leaving 14 bases between. Germline CDR1 reads LNHDA; CDR2 reads SQIVND (reference sequence). The sequenced sample consisted of peripheral blood. The chain joins TRBV19 to TRBJ2-2, with a weak D call TRBD1 (5 bases). The source is a woman in her 70s with COVID-19, enrolled during active disease. The chain's CDR3 is CASSIRRGSGTGELFF. The CDR3 DNA reads TGTGCCAGTAGTATACGAAGGGGCTCGGGCACCGGGGAGCTGTTTTTT.